This TCR beta chain was identified during a study of control samples from healthy donors and cancer patients. Generated by immunoSEQ multiplex PCR, the TCRdb table keeps only in-frame clones and is missing some. The data show 100,000 to 150,000 clones, 80% to 95% seen once. Only a few counts were recorded for this clone. The source of this sequence is a man aged 18 to 29 in good health. Material: blood.

CDR3 sequence (DNA): TGTGCCAGCAGCGTCACAGTGAACACTGAAGCTTTCTTT. Its translation: CASSVTVNTEAFF. The V call is TRBV7-9, the J call TRBJ1-1; D remains ambiguous. Deletions cut 5 bases from V and 0 bases from J, with 7 bases between. There are 13 residues in the CDR3. Per the germline V gene, CDR1 is SEHNR and CDR2 is FQNEAQ (reference sequence).